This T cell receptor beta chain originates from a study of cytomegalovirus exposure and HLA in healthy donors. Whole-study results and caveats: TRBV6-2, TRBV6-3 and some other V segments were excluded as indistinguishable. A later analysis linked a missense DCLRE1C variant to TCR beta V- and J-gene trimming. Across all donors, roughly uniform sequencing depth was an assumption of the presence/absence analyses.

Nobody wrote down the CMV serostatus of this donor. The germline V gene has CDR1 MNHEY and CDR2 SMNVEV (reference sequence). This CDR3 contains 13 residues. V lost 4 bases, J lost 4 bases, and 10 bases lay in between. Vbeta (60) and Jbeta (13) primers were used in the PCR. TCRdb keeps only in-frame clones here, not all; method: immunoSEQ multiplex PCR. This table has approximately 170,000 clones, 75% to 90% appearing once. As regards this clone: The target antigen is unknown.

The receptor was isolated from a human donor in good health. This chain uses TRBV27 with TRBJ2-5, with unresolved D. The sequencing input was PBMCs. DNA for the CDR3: TGTGCCAGCAGTTCCCGCTCGGTAGAGACCCAGTACTTC. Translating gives CASSSRSVETQYF.